This T cell receptor beta chain was sequenced in a study of T cell repertoires in cytomegalovirus infection. Concerning this clonotype itself: Lacking the conserved final phenylalanine or tryptophan, this CDR3 likely reflects a read error.

The CDR3 totals 13 residues. CDR1 is MNHNS and CDR2 is SASEGT in the germline V gene. Via MiXCR, TCRdb re-called the reads, giving one row per CDR3 protein. The data hold some 450,000 distinct CDR3 sequences, with 30% to 40% observed a single time. The sample taken for sequencing was PBMCs. This chain joins TRBV6-1 and TRBJ2-1, with D possibly being TRBD2 (5 bases). The sequence was obtained from a human donor in good health (CMV status not recorded). Some clones in this sample may be carry-over from other donors' samples. The CDR3 DNA is TGTGCCAGCATTGAAGCACGGGGTAATGAGCAGTTCTTA. The encoded protein is CASIEARGNEQFL.